Described below is a single TCR beta chain sequence and its context. Sequencing used cDNA as its template, made by extracting RNA and reverse transcribing it. The data were produced by immunoSEQ multiplex PCR, yet TCRdb's version contains in-frame clones alone and is incomplete. Among roughly 150,000 clones listed, around 58% were seen once. PBMCs were stained for CD3, CD4 and CD8, and CD4+ and CD8+ T cells were sorted. The CDR3 is made up of 13 amino acids. V was pared by 0 bases and J by 6 bases, with 9 bases between. CDR1 SGHRS and CDR2 YFSETQ come from the germline V gene. The data derive from a study of CD8+ T cells in alopecia areata.

V usage is TRBV5-1 and J usage is TRBJ1-2; possibly TRBD1 for D (5 bases). The material was CD4+ T cells sorted from blood, obtained at week 0. The receptor comes from a human donor with alopecia areata. DNA of the CDR3: TGCGCCAGCAGCTTGGTGGCAGGGAATGGCTACACCTTC. Its translation: CASSLVAGNGYTF.